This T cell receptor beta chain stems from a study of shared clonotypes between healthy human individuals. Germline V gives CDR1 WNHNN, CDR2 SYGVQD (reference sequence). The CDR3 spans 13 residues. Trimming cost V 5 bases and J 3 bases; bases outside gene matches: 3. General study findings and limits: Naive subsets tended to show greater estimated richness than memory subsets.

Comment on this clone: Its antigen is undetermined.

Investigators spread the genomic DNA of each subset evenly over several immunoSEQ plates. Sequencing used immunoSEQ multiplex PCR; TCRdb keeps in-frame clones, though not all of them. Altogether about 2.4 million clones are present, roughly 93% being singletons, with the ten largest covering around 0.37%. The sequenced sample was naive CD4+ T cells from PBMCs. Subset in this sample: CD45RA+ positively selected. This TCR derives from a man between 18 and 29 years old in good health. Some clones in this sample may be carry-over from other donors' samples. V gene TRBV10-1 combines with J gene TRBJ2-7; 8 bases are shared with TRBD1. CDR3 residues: CASSSGGDYEQYF. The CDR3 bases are TGCGCCAGCAGTTCAGGGGGCGACTACGAGCAGTACTTC.